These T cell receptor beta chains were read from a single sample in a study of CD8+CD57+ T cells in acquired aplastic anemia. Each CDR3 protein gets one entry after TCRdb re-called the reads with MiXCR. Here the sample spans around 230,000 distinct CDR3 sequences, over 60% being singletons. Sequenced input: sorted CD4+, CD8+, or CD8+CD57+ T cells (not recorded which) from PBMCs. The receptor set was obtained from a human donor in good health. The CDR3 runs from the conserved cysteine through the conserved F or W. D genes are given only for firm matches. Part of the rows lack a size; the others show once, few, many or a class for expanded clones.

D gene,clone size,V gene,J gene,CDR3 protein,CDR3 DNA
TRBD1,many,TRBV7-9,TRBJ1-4,CASSPTSGTGAEKLFF,TGTGCCAGCAGCCCGACTTCCGGGACAGGGGCCGAAAAACTGTTTTTT
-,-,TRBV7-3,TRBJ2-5,CASRPWDDQETQYF,TGTGCCAGCAGACCGTGGGACGACCAAGAGACCCAGTACTTC
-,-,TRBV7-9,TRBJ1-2,CASSSTGSGGYGYTF,TGTGCCAGCAGCTCAACAGGGTCTGGGGGCTATGGCTACACCTTC
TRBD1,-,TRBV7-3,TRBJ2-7,CASSFVDRGRPYEQYF,TGTGCCAGCAGCTTCGTCGACAGGGGGAGACCCTACGAGCAGTACTTC
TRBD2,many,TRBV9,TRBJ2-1,CASSPWGGRYNEQFF,TGTGCCAGCAGCCCCTGGGGCGGGAGGTACAATGAGCAGTTCTTC
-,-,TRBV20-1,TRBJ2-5,CSASPTSLEETQYF,TGCAGTGCTAGTCCTACTAGCCTCGAGGAGACCCAGTACTTC
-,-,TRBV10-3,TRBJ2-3,CAISGQGVQAMADTQYF,TGTGCCATCAGTGGCCAAGGCGTGCAGGCCATGGCAGATACGCAGTATTTT
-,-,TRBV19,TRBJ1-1,CASSIREYTEAFF,TGTGCCAGTAGTATCAGGGAATACACTGAAGCTTTCTTT
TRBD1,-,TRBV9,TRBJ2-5,CASSVDRTGGETQYF,TGTGCCAGCAGCGTAGATAGGACAGGGGGAGAGACCCAGTACTTC
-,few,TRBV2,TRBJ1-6,CASSGLGVPPPLHF,TGTGCCAGCAGTGGGTTGGGGGTGCCCCCGCCCCTCCACTTT
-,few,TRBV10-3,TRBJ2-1,CAISESGVQFF,TGTGCCATCAGTGAGTCGGGAGTTCAGTTCTTC
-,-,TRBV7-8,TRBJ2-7,CASSLNPGPTYEQYF,TGTGCCAGCAGCTTAAATCCGGGTCCCACCTACGAGCAGTACTTC
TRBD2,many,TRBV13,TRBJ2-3,CASSLPAGGATDTQYF,TGTGCCAGCAGCTTGCCAGCGGGGGGGGCCACAGATACGCAGTATTTT
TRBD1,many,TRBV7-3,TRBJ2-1,CASSLGPTGWFNEQFF,TGTGCCAGCAGCTTAGGGCCGACAGGGTGGTTCAATGAGCAGTTCTTC
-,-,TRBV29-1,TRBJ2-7,CSVGDSSYEQYF,TGCAGCGTTGGGGATAGCTCCTACGAGCAGTACTTC
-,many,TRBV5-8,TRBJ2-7,CASSWQGYEQYF,TGTGCCAGCAGCTGGCAGGGCTACGAGCAGTACTTC
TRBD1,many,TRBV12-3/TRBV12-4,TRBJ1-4,CASSLRQGGEKLFF,TGTGCCAGCAGTTTGAGACAGGGTGGGGAAAAACTGTTTTTT
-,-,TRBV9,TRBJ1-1,CASSLEDPFYAEAFF,TGCGCCAGCAGCTTGGAGGACCCATTTTACGCTGAAGCTTTCTTT
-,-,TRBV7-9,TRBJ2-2,CASSSGIGELFF,TGTGCCAGCAGCTCTGGTATCGGGGAGCTGTTTTTT
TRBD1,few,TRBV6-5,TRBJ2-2,CASEGAAPGELFF,TGTGCCAGCGAGGGGGCAGCCCCCGGGGAGCTGTTTTTT
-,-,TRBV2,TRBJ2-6,CARRDTSGANVLTF,TGTGCCAGACGGGACACGTCTGGGGCCAACGTCCTGACTTTC
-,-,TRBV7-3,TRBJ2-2,CASSLTGGTGELFF,TGTGCCAGCAGCTTAACGGGGGGCACCGGGGAGCTGTTTTTT
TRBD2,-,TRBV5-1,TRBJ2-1,CASRPIAGGVNEQFF,TGCGCCAGCAGACCCATAGCGGGAGGGGTTAATGAGCAGTTCTTC
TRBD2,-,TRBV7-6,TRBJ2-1,CASRPPGTSGEQFF,TGTGCCAGCAGACCACCCGGGACTAGCGGAGAGCAGTTCTTC
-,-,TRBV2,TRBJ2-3,CASAIHTQYF,TGTGCCAGCGCGATCCATACGCAGTATTTT
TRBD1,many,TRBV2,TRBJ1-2,CASSSPPGQETTNYGYTF,TGTGCCAGCAGTTCCCCTCCGGGACAGGAGACTACTAACTATGGCTACACCTTC
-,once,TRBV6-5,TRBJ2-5,CASSPFGYGTETQYF,TGTGCCAGCAGCCCGTTTGGGTACGGCACGGAGACCCAGTACTTC
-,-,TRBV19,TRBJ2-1,CASTPAGGGSFNEQFF,TGTGCCAGTACCCCTGCCGGGGGCGGGAGTTTCAATGAGCAGTTCTTC
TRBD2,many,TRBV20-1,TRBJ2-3,CSARDPTSGIADTQYF,TGCAGTGCTAGAGACCCGACTAGCGGGATAGCAGATACGCAGTATTTT
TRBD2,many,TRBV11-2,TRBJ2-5,CASSLGAPGTSGSPAWETQYF,TGTGCCAGCAGCTTAGGAGCTCCCGGGACTAGCGGGAGCCCGGCCTGGGAGACCCAGTACTTC
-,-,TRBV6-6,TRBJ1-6,CASSGGTTSGSPLHF,TGTGCCAGCAGCGGCGGGACTACTAGTGGTTCACCCCTCCACTTT
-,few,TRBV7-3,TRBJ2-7,CASSPHPSYEQYF,TGTGCCAGCAGTCCCCATCCCTCCTACGAGCAGTACTTC
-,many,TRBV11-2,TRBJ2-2,CASSLPRDTPNTGELFF,TGTGCCAGCAGCTTACCGAGGGACACCCCGAACACCGGGGAGCTGTTTTTT
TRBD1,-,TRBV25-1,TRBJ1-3,CASSASSRQGDGNTIYF,TGTGCCAGCAGTGCCTCCTCGAGACAGGGGGATGGAAACACCATATATTTT
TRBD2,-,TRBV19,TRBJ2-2,CATRPQAGAGTGELFF,TGTGCCACCAGACCCCAAGCGGGGGCGGGCACCGGGGAGCTGTTTTTT
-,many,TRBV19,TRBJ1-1,CASSSGAPTEAFF,TGTGCCAGTAGTAGCGGGGCGCCTACTGAAGCTTTCTTT
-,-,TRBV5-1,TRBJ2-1,CASSLGASNEQFF,TGCGCCAGCAGCTTGGGGGCTTCCAATGAGCAGTTCTTC
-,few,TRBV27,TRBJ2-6,CASSLYWGSGANVLTF,TGTGCCAGCAGTTTGTATTGGGGTTCCGGGGCCAACGTCCTGACTTTC
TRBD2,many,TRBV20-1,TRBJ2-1,CSARTSGGPHLYNEQFF,TGCAGTGCTAGAACTAGCGGGGGGCCCCATCTCTACAATGAGCAGTTCTTC
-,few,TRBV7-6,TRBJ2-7,CASSSAGAREQYF,TGTGCCAGCAGCTCGGCCGGGGCTAGAGAGCAGTACTTC
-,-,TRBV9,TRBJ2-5,CASSVEGVGWESQYF,TGTGCCAGCAGCGTCGAGGGGGTGGGGTGGGAGAGCCAGTACTTC
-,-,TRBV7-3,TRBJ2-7,CASSFPGSDEQRF,TGTGCCAGCAGCTTCCCAGGGTCGGACGAGCAGCGCTTC
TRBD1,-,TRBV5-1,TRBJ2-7,CASSFDRGRQYEQYF,TGCGCCAGCAGCTTTGACAGGGGGCGTCAGTACGAGCAGTACTTC
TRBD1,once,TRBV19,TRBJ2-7,CASSTTGTPYEQYF,TGTGCCAGTAGCACGACAGGGACCCCCTACGAGCAGTACTTC
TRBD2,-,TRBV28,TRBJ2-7,CASSFRGLAVLGEQYF,TGTGCCAGCAGTTTCCGTGGACTAGCGGTTTTGGGCGAGCAGTACTTC
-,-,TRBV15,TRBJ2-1,CATSRDIAASYNEQFF,TGTGCCACCAGCAGAGATATAGCGGCCTCCTACAATGAGCAGTTCTTC
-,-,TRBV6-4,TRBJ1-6,CASSDPGHTGRSPLHF,TGTGCCAGCAGTGACCCGGGGCACACCGGGAGGTCACCCCTCCACTTT
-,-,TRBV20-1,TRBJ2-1,CSARRGEQLF,TGCAGTGCACGGCGGGGTGAGCAGCTCTTC
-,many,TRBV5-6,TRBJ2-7,CASSPEGTSSPYEQYF,TGTGCCAGCAGCCCGGAGGGAACTTCTTCACCCTACGAGCAGTACTTC
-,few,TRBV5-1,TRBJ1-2,CASSLAGGDGYTF,TGCGCCAGCAGCTTGGCTGGGGGCGATGGCTACACCTTC
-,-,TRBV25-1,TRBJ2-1,CASSGSLRSYNEQFF,TGTGCCAGCAGTGGATCCTTACGCTCCTACAATGAGCAGTTCTTC